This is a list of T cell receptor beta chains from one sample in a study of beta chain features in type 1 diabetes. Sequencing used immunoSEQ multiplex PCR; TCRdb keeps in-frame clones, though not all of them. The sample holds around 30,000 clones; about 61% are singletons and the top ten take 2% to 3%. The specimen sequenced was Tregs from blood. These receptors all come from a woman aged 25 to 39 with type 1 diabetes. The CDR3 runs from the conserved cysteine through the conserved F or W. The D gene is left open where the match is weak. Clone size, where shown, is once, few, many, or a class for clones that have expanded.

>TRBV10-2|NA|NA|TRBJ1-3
TGCGCCAGCAGGGCCAGCTCTGGAAACACCATATATTTT
CASRASSGNTIYF
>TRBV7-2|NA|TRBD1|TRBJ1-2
TGTGCCAGCAGCCCGACAGGGGGCTATGGCTACACCTTC
CASSPTGGYGYTF
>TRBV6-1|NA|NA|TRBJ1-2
TGTGCCAGCATGGAGAGCAGCTATGGCTACACCTTC
CASMESSYGYTF
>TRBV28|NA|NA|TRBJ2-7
TGTGCCAGCATCCCAGGGGGGAGTTACGAGCAGTACTTC
CASIPGGSYEQYF
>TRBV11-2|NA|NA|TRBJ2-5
TGTGCCAGCAGCTTAGTCACAGGGCAAGAGACCCAGTACTTC
CASSLVTGQETQYF
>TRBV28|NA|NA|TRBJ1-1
TGTGCCAGCAGTTTATATCGGAGTGCCGACTCGGCTTTCTTT
CASSLYRSADSAFF
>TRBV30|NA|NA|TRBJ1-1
TGTGCCTGGAGATCCAGGTTGAACACTGAAGCTTTCTTT
CAWRSRLNTEAFF
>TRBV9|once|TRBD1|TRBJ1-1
TGTGCCAGCAGCGTAGATCCAGGGGGAAGGACTGAAGCTTTCTTT
CASSVDPGGRTEAFF
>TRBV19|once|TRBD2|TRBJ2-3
TGTGCCACCTCGCGGACTAGCGGGACAAGCACAGATACGCAGTATTTT
CATSRTSGTSTDTQYF
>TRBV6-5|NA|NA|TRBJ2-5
TGTGCCAGCAGCTACGTAGGAGGCCAAGAGACCCAGTACTTC
CASSYVGGQETQYF
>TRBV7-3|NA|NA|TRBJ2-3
TGTGCCAGCAGCTTAGGCGGGGCTAGCACAGATACGCAGTATTTT
CASSLGGASTDTQYF
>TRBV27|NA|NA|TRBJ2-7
TGTGCCAGCAGTTTCGGCGGAGGCCCCGAGCAGTACTTC
CASSFGGGPEQYF
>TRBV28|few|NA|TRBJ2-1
TGTGCCAGCAGTTTGCCAGGGGAGAGCGAGCAGTTCTTC
CASSLPGESEQFF
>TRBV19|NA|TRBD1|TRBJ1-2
TGTGCCAGTAGTATGATACAGGGGGCACATGGCTACACCTTC
CASSMIQGAHGYTF
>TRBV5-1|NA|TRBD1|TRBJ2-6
TGCGCCAGTCGGGACAGCTCTGGGGCCAACGTCCTGACTTTC
CASRDSSGANVLTF
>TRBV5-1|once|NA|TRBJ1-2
TGCGCCAGCAGCTTGGAAGGCGGTGGCTACACCTTC
CASSLEGGGYTF
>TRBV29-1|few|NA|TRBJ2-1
TGCAGCGTGGACTTACAGGGAAATGAGCAGTTCTTC
CSVDLQGNEQFF
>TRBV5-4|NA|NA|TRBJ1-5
TGTGCCAGCAGCTCTCTTGTCAATCAGCCCCAGCATTTT
CASSSLVNQPQHF
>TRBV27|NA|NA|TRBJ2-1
TGTGCCAGCAGCCGATTTACAGGAAGCTCCTACAATGAGCAGTTCTTC
CASSRFTGSSYNEQFF
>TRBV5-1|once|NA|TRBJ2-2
TGCGCCAGCAGCTCCGGGAGTAGTGGCGGGGAGCTGTTTTTT
CASSSGSSGGELFF
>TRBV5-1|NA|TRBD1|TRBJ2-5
TGCGCCAGCAGCTTACAGGGGCGCGTTCAAGAGACCCAGTACTTC
CASSLQGRVQETQYF
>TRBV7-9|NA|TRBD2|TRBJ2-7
TGTGCCAGCAGCTTAGGCTTACTAGCGGCCGAGCAGTACTTC
CASSLGLLAAEQYF
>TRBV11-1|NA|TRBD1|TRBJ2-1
TGTGCCAGCAGTTCGACAGGGCCCTACAATGAGCAGTTCTTC
CASSSTGPYNEQFF
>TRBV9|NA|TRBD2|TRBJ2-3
TGTGCCAGCAGCGCTGCGGGACTAGCGGGAGGGGATACGCAGTATTTT
CASSAAGLAGGDTQYF
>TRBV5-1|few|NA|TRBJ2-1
TGCGCCAGCAGCTTGAACGGTGACTCCTACAATGAGCAGTTCTTC
CASSLNGDSYNEQFF
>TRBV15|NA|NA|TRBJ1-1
TGTGCCACCGAACTAGGTACAGTGAACACTGAAGCTTTCTTT
CATELGTVNTEAFF
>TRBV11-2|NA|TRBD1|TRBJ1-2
TGTGCCAGCAGCCTCAGTCTGGGACAGGGCTTAGACTATGGCTACACCTTC
CASSLSLGQGLDYGYTF
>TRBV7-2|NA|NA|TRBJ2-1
TGTGCCAGCAGCCGCGCCGGTTACAATGAGCAGTTCTTC
CASSRAGYNEQFF
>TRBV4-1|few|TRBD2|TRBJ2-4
TGCGCCAGCAGCCCGGGACTAGCGGGAGGGAAGTACTTC
CASSPGLAGGKYF
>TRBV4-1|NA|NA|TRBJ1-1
TGCGCCAGCAGCCAACTACTGGGCGAACGAGCTTTCTTT
CASSQLLGERAFF
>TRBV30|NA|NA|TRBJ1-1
TGTGCCTGGAGTGTACGGAGGAACACTGAAGCTTTCTTT
CAWSVRRNTEAFF
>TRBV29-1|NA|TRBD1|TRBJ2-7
TGCAGCGTTCTTTGGGACAGCCAGACCTCCTACGAGCAGTACTTC
CSVLWDSQTSYEQYF
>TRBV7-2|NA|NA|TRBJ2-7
TGTGCCAGCAGCCCCCTTGGAGCACAGGCCTCCTACGAGCAGTACTTC
CASSPLGAQASYEQYF
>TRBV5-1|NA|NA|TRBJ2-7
TGCGCCAGCAGCGCCCGGGATCTTATCTCCTACGAGCAGTACTTC
CASSARDLISYEQYF
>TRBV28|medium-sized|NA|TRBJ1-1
TGTGCCAGCAGTTTTTTTTGGGGCGTGATGAACACTGAAGCTTTCTTT
CASSFFWGVMNTEAFF
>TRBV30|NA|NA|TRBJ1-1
TGTGCCTGGAGTCCGGACATTGAGAACACTGAAGCTTTCTTT
CAWSPDIENTEAFF
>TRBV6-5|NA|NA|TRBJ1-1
TGTGCCAGCAGTTACGGGCGGAACACTGAAGCTTTCTTT
CASSYGRNTEAFF
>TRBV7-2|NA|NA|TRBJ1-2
TGTGCCAGCAGCTTAGGGCGGTCTACACTCTATGGCTACACCTTC
CASSLGRSTLYGYTF
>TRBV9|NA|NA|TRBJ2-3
TGTGCCAGCAGCGTAGCACAGGGACGGCCCCCCACAGATACGCAGTATTTT
CASSVAQGRPPTDTQYF
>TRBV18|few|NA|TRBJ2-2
TGTGCCAGCTCACCAGACAGCACCGGGGAGCTGTTTTTT
CASSPDSTGELFF
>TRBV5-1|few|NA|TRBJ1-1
TGCGCCAGCAGCTTACGCCCGGCAAACTGGGACTCTGAAGCTTTCTTT
CASSLRPANWDSEAFF
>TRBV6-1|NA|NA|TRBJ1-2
TGTGCCAGCATCCCCGGGATCCAGGCGGACTATGGCTACACCTTC
CASIPGIQADYGYTF
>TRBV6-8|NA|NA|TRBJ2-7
TGTGCCAGCAGCCCTAAGCGGGACAGGCCATTCTACGAGCAGTACTTC
CASSPKRDRPFYEQYF
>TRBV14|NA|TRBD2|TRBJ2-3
TGTGCCAGCAGCCAACTAGCGGGAGGGTCAACGCAGTATTTT
CASSQLAGGSTQYF
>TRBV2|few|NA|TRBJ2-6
TGTGCCAGCAGTGACAGGGCTGGGGCCAACGTCCTGACTTTC
CASSDRAGANVLTF
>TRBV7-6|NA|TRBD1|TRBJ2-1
TGTGCCAGCAGTTCCCCCGGGGCAGGGGGCTCTGGCTACAATGGGCAGTTCTTC
CASSSPGAGGSGYNGQFF
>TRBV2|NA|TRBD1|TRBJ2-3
TGTGCCAGCAGTGTCCGTGACAGGGCCCGAGATACGCAGTATTTT
CASSVRDRARDTQYF
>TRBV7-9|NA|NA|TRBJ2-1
TGTGCCACCTCGGACTGGGGCTCCTACAATGAGCAGTTCTTC
CATSDWGSYNEQFF
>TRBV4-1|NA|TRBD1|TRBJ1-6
TGCGCCAGCAGCGCGACAGGGGGTAATTCACCCCTCCACTTT
CASSATGGNSPLHF
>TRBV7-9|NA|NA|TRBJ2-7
TGTGCCAGCAGCTTAAATCCGGGGGACTCCTACGAGCAGTACTTC
CASSLNPGDSYEQYF
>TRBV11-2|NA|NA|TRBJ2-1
TGTGCCAGCAGCTTAGCGAACAGAAACAATGAGCAGTTCTTC
CASSLANRNNEQFF
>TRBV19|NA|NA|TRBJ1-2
TGTGCCAGTAGTATAGGGGCTGGACAGCCGTATGGCTACACCTTC
CASSIGAGQPYGYTF
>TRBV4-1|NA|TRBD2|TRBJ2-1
TGCGCCAGCAGCCAAGATCCGGGACTAGCGGGAGGACGGGAGCAGTTCTTC
CASSQDPGLAGGREQFF
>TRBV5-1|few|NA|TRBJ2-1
TGCGCCAGCGGGGGGACAGGGGAGGCTAGCGGGGGCACCTACAATGAGCAGTTCTTC
CASGGTGEASGGTYNEQFF
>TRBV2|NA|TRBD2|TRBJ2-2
TGTGCCAGCAGTTTCCCGGGAGGGCAAGTCGGGGAGCTGTTTTTT
CASSFPGGQVGELFF
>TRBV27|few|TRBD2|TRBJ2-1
TGTGCCAGCAGTCCATCCACTAGCGGGAGGGCTTATGAGCAGTTCTTC
CASSPSTSGRAYEQFF
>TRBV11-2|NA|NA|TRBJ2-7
TGTGCCAGCAGCCCATCCCGTACGGGCTACGAGCAGTACTTC
CASSPSRTGYEQYF